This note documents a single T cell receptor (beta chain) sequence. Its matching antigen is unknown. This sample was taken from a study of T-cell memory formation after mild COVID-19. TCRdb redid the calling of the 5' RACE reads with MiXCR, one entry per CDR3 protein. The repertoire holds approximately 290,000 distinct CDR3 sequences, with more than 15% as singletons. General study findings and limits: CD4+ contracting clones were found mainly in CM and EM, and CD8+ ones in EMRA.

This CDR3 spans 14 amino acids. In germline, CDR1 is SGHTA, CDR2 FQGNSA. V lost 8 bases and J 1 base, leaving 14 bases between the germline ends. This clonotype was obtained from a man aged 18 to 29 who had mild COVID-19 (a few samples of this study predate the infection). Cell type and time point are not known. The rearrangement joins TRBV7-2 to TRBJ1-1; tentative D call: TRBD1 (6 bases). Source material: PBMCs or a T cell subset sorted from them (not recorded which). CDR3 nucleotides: TGTGCCAGCCAGCCAGGGGCTGGGAACACTGAAGCTTTCTTT. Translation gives CASQPGAGNTEAFF.